Each of the 7 T cell receptor beta chains below was sequenced from the same sample in a study of blood T cells in healthy people across ages. A J-beta primer mix and a sample-barcoded 5' primer were used in a second PCR of roughly 6 to 12 cycles. A single record per CDR3 protein comes from TCRdb applying MiXCR to the 5' RACE reads. The sample lists approximately 760,000 distinct CDR3 sequences; 20% to 25% were seen once. The data also belong to a second study, concerning T cells of mothers and their children.

Sequencing was done on a sample of blood. These receptors came from a boy aged 5-17 years in good health.

This clonotype was counted between two and nine times. Mismatch with germline at one junction end may stem from a read error. This chain uses TRBV7-2 with TRBJ2-4; 10 nucleotides line up with TRBD2. The CDR3 runs 16 residues. The germline V gene has CDR1 SGHTA and CDR2 FQGNSA. This CDR3 is CANSFISGGQGNIQYF. CDR3 DNA: TGTGCCAACAGCTTTATTAGCGGGGGGCAGGGGAACATTCAGTACTTC.

The chain couples TRBV7-3 to TRBJ2-5; D is ambiguous. Germline V gene data show CDR1 as SGHTA and CDR2 as FQGTGA. The CDR3 contains 15 residues. V was cut by 5 bases and J by 2 bases, with 15 bases left in between. The CDR3 here is CASSAGLVAQETQYF. CDR3 DNA: TGTGCCAGCAGCGCTGGGCTAGTCGCACAAGAGACCCAGTACTTC.

The table lists this clonotype with a count of one. The rearrangement links TRBV29-1 to TRBJ1-1; D not certain. Germline V CDR1 and CDR2: SQVTM, ANQGSEA. This CDR3 region has 13 residues. The ends were cut back, 4 bases at V and 3 bases at J, with 12 bases in the middle. The CDR3 here is CSVVRPSYTEAFF. For the CDR3, the DNA is TGCAGCGTTGTGAGACCCAGTTACACTGAAGCTTTCTTT.

In its sample, this clonotype was seen a few times. The chain combines TRBV5-6 with TRBJ2-5, with TRBD2 matching over 7 bases. The V gene end was trimmed by 0 bases and the J gene end by 2 bases; junction bases not matched to a gene: 7. This CDR3 is 16 amino acids long. The V gene's germline CDR1 is SGHDT and CDR2 YYEEEE. CDR3 in amino acids: CASSLGLAGHQETQYF. The CDR3 coding sequence is TGTGCCAGCAGCTTGGGGTTAGCGGGCCATCAAGAGACCCAGTACTTC. The entire variable domain, with the rest obtained from reference TRBV5-6 and TRBJ2-5, is as follows: DAGVTQSPTHLIKTRGQQVTLRCSPKSGHDTVSWYQQALGQGPQFIFQYYEEEERQRGNFPDRFSGHQFPNYSSELNVNALLLGDSALYLCASSLGLAGHQETQYFGPGTRLLVL.

The chain combines TRBV4-1 with TRBJ1-1; D possibly corresponds to TRBD1 (5 bases). CDR1 is MGHRA, CDR2 YSYEKL, per germline. Trimming cost V 3 bases and J 8 bases, with 7 bases left between them. The CDR3 has 11 residues. The CDR3 loop reads CASSQGPEAFF. The CDR3 bases are TGCGCCAGCAGCCAGGGACCCGAAGCTTTCTTT.

This clonotype was found a few times. This sequence joins TRBV29-1 and TRBJ1-2, with 8 bases fitting TRBD1. The V gene end was trimmed by 6 bases and the J gene end by 6 bases; junction bases not matched to a gene: 6. Germline V gene lookup returns CDR1 SQVTM and CDR2 ANQGSEA. CDR3 size: 12 residues. DNA of the CDR3: TGCAGCGTGCGCGGGACAGGCCATGGCTACACCTTC. Its protein is CSVRGTGHGYTF.

V gene TRBV5-1 combines with J gene TRBJ2-1; D not resolved. CDR1 and CDR2 from the germline V gene are SGHRS and YFSETQ. V lost 8 bases, J lost 0 bases, and 12 bases lay in between. The CDR3 has 14 residues. The CDR3 loop reads CASSDISSYNEQFF. In DNA form, the CDR3 reads TGCGCCAGTTCTGACATCAGCTCCTACAATGAGCAGTTCTTC.